This TCR beta chain is from a study of CD8+CD57+ T cells in acquired aplastic anemia. TCR beta VDJ and CDR3 were profiled, and genomic DNA was the template. MiXCR, run by TCRdb on the reads, gives a single entry per CDR3 protein. Of more than 15,000 distinct CDR3 sequences detected, approximately 40% appear once; the ten largest clones hold 65% to 90%. The V end lost 4 bases, the J end lost 4 bases, and 14 bases lay between the germline ends. CDR3 size: 15 residues. Germline loops: CDR1 KGHDR, CDR2 SFDVKD. Patients selected for sequencing had displayed CD8+CD57+ cell expansion by flow cytometry. Overall study results and limits: A lower diversity was found for CD8+CD57+ cells than for total CD4+ and CD8+ pools in patients. Significance was not reached for CD8+ Simpson's diversity between patients and controls.

As concerns this clonotype: Its antigen is still unknown.

This TCR came from a human donor with aplastic anemia. The chain has TRBV24-1 and TRBJ2-3; tentative D call: TRBD1 (6 bases). Sequencing input: CD8+CD57+ T cells sorted from PBMCs. Noted subset: bead-enriched CD8+CD57+ effector memory T cells from SAA patients. The CDR3 here is CATSDPGGGPDTQYF. The CDR3 bases are TGTGCCACCAGTGACCCTGGGGGCGGCCCAGATACGCAGTATTTT.